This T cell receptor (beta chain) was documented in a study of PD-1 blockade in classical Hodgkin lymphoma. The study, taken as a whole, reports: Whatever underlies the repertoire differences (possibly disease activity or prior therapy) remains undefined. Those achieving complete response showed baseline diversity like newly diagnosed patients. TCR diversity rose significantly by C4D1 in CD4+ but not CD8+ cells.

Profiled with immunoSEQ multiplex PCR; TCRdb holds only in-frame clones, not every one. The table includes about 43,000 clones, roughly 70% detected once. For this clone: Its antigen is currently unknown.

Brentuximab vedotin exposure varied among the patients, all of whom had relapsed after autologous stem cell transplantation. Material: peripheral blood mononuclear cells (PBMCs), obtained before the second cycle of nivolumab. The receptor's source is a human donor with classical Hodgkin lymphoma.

This CDR3 reads CASSWTGTGPTDEQYF. CDR3 DNA sequence: TGTGCCAGCAGCTGGACGGGGACAGGACCGACGGACGAGCAGTACTTC. The V call is TRBV5-6, the J call TRBJ2-7; 8 positions agree with TRBD1. Germline V gives CDR1 SGHDT, CDR2 YYEEEE. Trimming took 3 bases from V and 5 from J; bases not matched to a gene: 13. The CDR3 sequence is 16 residues long.